This T cell receptor beta chain was sequenced in a study of T cells in localized non-small cell lung cancer (dated by TCRdb to about 2020). About the study as a whole: T cell repertoires of approximately 250 early-stage NSCLC patients were analyzed, with tumors being compared against uninvolved tumor-adjacent lungs. The cohort comprised approximately 240 treatment-naïve NSCLC patients with resected, localized lung tumors. A mean age of around 66 years was recorded for the NSCLC patients, of whom 129 were male and 100 to 110 were female. The investigation overall reported the following: Uninvolved tumor-adjacent lung showed the highest T cell clonality, higher than tumor, which suggests more focused antigenic responses in the uninvolved tumor-adjacent lung. Longer overall survival was associated with higher T cell density in blood, whereas shorter survival was associated with higher clonality in adjacent lung. Because the study design was exploratory, TCR variables were selected using unadjusted p-values without false-discovery rate correction. Because multi-region tumor sequencing was not done, intratumor heterogeneity could not be ruled out. A median of around 57 of the top 100 tumor clones turned up in the paired uninvolved adjacent lung, and about 28 of those clones also ranked among the top 100 of that same adjacent lung.

V lost 10 bases and J lost 4 bases; the stretch between them is 10 bases long. The CDR3 runs 12 amino acids, cysteine and phenylalanine included. Of the read, only the CDR3 DNA is kept; its 36 bases are in frame from base 1. CDR1 and CDR2, looked up from the germline V gene (reference sequence), are SEHNR and FQNEAQ. The immunoSEQ Assay was used to sequence TCR beta CDR3 regions from DNA. On the authors' methods: T cell density was computed as TCR beta template counts normalized to usable DNA estimated by amplifying housekeeping genes. Richness was estimated with the preseqR package, extrapolating to 400,000 templates for PBMC samples and 120,000 templates for tissue samples. Clonality was defined as one minus Pielou's evenness. Tissue-enriched TCRs were identified through differential abundance testing performed on productive amino-acid clonotypes, with a minimum total count of 5 and an alpha of 0.1. The Jaccard Index and the Morisita Overlap Index were used to measure how much the repertoires overlapped between compartments. GLIPH grouped TCR beta CDR3s together with public tetramer-defined viral CDR3s, and a viral motif had to include at least three viral sequences and show V-gene enrichment. This is the immuneACCESS table as TCRdb keeps it, with only in-frame sequences that have V and J called. A part of the clones is gone; compared with another copy, unresolved V genes explain less than half, and the rest is unexplained. V and J calls and clone size follow that table, whereas D and trimming were derived from the DNA. The sample data list 25,000 to 35,000 clones, and approximately 84% of these were observed just once. Over 4% of the sample lies in the top ten.

Worth noting for this clone: Its specific antigen is unknown. Base qualities are missing; no much larger clone stands one base away.

At diagnosis, peripheral blood, uninvolved tumor-adjacent lung and tumor were collected and were preserved as a mix of fresh-frozen and FFPE material. For TCR repertoire profiling, the blood samples were analyzed as peripheral blood mononuclear cells. The sample was peripheral blood mononuclear cells, taken before any cancer treatment. The chain is made from TRBV7-9 and TRBJ2-2, with the D segment identity uncertain. The TCR comes from a man aged 40 to 69 with stage III lung adenocarcinoma. The DNA reads TGTGCCACAAGGACGGGCACCGGGGAGCTGTTTTTT. This gives the protein CATRTGTGELFF.